The subject of this entry is one T cell receptor beta chain. This entry comes from a study of blood T cell repertoires in COVID-19. Profiling relied on immunoSEQ multiplex PCR, and the TCRdb table lists in-frame clones only, not all of them. This sample has 90,000 to 100,000 clones, with around 67% found just once. Germline V gene sequence: CDR1 DFQATT, CDR2 SNEGSKA (reference sequence). Trimming took off 7 bases at V and 4 bases at J, with 10 bases between the two ends. The CDR3 spans 11 residues. The V gene is TRBV20-1, the J gene TRBJ1-2; possibly TRBD1 for D (6 bases). Sequenced sample: peripheral blood. The receptor comes from a woman aged 55-75 years in a cohort sampled during active or convalescent COVID-19. This CDR3 reads CSGQDSYGYTF. The CDR3 DNA reads as TGCAGTGGACAGGACAGCTATGGCTACACCTTC.